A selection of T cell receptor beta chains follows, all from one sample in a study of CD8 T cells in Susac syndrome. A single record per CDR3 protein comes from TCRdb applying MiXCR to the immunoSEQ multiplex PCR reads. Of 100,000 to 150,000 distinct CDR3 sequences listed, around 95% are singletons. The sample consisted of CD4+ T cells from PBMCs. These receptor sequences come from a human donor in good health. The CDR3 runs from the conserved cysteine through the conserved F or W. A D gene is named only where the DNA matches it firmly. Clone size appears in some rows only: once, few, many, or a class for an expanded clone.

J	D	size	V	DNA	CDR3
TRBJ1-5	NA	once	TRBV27	TGTGCCAGCAGTTCTCTTGGGGGAGGGCAGCCCCAGCATTTT	CASSSLGGGQPQHF
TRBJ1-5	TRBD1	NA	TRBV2	TGTGCCAGCAGGGACAGGGGGGCGAGCAATCAGCCCCAGCATTTT	CASRDRGASNQPQHF
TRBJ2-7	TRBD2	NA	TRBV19	TGTGCCAGTAGTATGTCTAGCGGCATCCACGAGCAGTACTTC	CASSMSSGIHEQYF
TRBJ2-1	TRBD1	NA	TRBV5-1	TGCGCCAGCAGCAGCCTTGGGACAGGGTATCGGGATGAGCAGTTCTTC	CASSSLGTGYRDEQFF
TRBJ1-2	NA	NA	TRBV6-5	TGTGCCAGCAGTTACTCGGGGACGGTTAACTATGGCTACACCTTC	CASSYSGTVNYGYTF
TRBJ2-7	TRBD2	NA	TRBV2	TGTGCCAGCAGCCGGGGACTAGCGGGACTCCCCTACGAGCAGTACTTC	CASSRGLAGLPYEQYF
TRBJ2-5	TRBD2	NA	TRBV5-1	TGCGCCAGCAGCTTGGCTAGCGGTCTGGGGGAGACCCAGTACTTC	CASSLASGLGETQYF
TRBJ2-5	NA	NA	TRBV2	TGTGCCAGCAGAACGGGACATGTTGAGACCCAGTACTTC	CASRTGHVETQYF
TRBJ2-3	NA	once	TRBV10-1	TGCGCCAGCAGTGCAGGGTGGGTCGCAGATACGCAGTATTTT	CASSAGWVADTQYF
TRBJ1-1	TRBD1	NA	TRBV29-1	TGCAGCGTGAAGGGACAGGGTGCCCTTGAAGCTTTCTTT	CSVKGQGALEAFF
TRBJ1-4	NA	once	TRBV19	TGTGCCAGTAGTATCGGGCAGATCACAACTAATGAAAAACTGTTTTTT	CASSIGQITTNEKLFF
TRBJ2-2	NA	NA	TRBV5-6	TGTGCCAGCAGCTTGGCGTATGGACCCTCGAACACCGGGGAGCTGTTTTTT	CASSLAYGPSNTGELFF
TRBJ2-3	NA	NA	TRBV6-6	TGTGCCAGCAGTTTTTCGAGCGCCACAGATACGCAGTATTTT	CASSFSSATDTQYF
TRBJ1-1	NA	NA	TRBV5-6	TGTGCCAGCAGCTGGGGACCGGGGACAAGCACTGAAGCTTTCTTT	CASSWGPGTSTEAFF
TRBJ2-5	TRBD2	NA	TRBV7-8	TGTGCCAGCAGCTCTCCAGGGACTAGCGGACCACAAGAGACCCAGTACTTC	CASSSPGTSGPQETQYF
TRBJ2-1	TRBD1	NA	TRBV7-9	TGTGCCAGCAGCTTAGCGGGACAGGGGAGGGCTGGCGAGCAGTTCTTC	CASSLAGQGRAGEQFF
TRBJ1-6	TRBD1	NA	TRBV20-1	TGCAGTGTCAAACAGGGGGTAGGTTCACCCCTCCACTTT	CSVKQGVGSPLHF
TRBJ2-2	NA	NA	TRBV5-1	TGCGCCAGCAGCGGGAGGACCGACTTCACCGGGGAGCTGTTTTTT	CASSGRTDFTGELFF
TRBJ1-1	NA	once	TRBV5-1	TGCGCCAGCAGCCCGGACAGAATGAACACTGAAGCTTTCTTT	CASSPDRMNTEAFF
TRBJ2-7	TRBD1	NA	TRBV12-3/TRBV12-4	TGTGCCAGCAGCCGTAAAGGGACAGCCTCCTACGAGCAGTACTTC	CASSRKGTASYEQYF
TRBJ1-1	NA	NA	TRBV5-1	TGCGCCAGCAGCGACTCGACAGTAACAAGTAACACTGAAGCTTTCTTT	CASSDSTVTSNTEAFF
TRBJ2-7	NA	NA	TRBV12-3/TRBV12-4	TGTGCCAGCAGTCCCCATGAGGGGGTAGGCTACGAGCAGTACTTC	CASSPHEGVGYEQYF
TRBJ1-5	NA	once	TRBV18	TGTGCCAGCTCAGCCGACAAAGCAAGCAATCAGCCCCAGCATTTT	CASSADKASNQPQHF
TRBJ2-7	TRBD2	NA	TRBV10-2	TGCGCCAGCAGTGAACCCCCAGGACTAGCGGGAGGCTCCTACGAGCAGTACTTC	CASSEPPGLAGGSYEQYF
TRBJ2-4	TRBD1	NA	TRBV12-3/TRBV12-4	TGTGCCACCTCACAGGGGTTCGGGACCAAAAACATTCAGTACTTC	CATSQGFGTKNIQYF
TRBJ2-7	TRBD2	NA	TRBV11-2	TGTGCCAGCGGGTTAGCGGGAGATTTTAACCTCGAGCAGTACTTC	CASGLAGDFNLEQYF
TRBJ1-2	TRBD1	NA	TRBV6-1	TGTGCCAGCAGTGAAGAGGGGGCTTGGGGCTACACCTTC	CASSEEGAWGYTF
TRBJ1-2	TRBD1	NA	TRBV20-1	TGCAGTGCCAATACAGGGGGCGGCCCCCCAAACTATGGCTACACCTTC	CSANTGGGPPNYGYTF
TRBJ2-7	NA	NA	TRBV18	TGTGCCAGCTCACCTGTAACAGGGAGAGGCTACGAGCAGTACTTC	CASSPVTGRGYEQYF
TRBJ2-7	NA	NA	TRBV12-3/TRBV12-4	TGTGCCAGCAGTTTAGGTGGCATAGCCTCCGAGCAGTACTTC	CASSLGGIASEQYF
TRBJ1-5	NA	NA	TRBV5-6	TGTGCCAGCAGCTTGGGTGGACGGCCCTTCCGGAGTTATAGCAATCAGCCCCAGCATTTT	CASSLGGRPFRSYSNQPQHF
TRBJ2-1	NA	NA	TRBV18	TGTGCCAGCTCACCACCGGGGGGCTACAATGAGCAGTTCTTC	CASSPPGGYNEQFF
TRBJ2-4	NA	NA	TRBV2	TGTGCCAGCAGTGCCGACCCCCAAAACATTCAGTACTTC	CASSADPQNIQYF
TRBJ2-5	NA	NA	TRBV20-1	TGCAGTGCACTTCCTTGGGTCGGAGAGACCCAGTACTTC	CSALPWVGETQYF
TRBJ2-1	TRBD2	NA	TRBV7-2	TGTGCCAGCAGCAACACCCTAGCGGGAGGGTACAATGAGCAGTTCTTC	CASSNTLAGGYNEQFF
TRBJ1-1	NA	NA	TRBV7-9	TGTGCCAGCAGCCCCGGGGGGAGGCGGATCACTGAAGCTTTCTTT	CASSPGGRRITEAFF
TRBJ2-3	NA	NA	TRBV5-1	TGCGCCAGCAGCGTGGACCCAAGCACAGATACGCAGTATTTT	CASSVDPSTDTQYF
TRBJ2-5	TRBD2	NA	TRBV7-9	TGTGCCAGCAGCCCCAGACTAGCGGGAGGGCGAGGAGAGACCCAGTACTTC	CASSPRLAGGRGETQYF